This TCR beta chain was retrieved from a study of T cells after yellow fever vaccination. Comment on this clonotype: Its antigen is unknown.

Trimming removed 4 bases from V and 10 bases from J; junction bases left unmatched: 8. CDR1 SGHNT and CDR2 YYREEE come from the germline V gene (reference sequence). The CDR3 runs to 15 residues. TCRdb re-analysed the 5' RACE reads in MiXCR, keeping a single row per CDR3 protein. This table has a few hundred thousand distinct CDR3 sequences, about 5% appearing once. Study-wide results and caveats: Weaker overall, the secondary response nonetheless peaked faster (day 5 versus 15). Contamination of FACS-sorted repertoires by abundant clonotypes from the bulk population could occur.

The chain couples TRBV5-4 to TRBJ1-6; 10 bases match TRBD1. The receptor was derived from a man aged 18 to 35 who received the YFV17D yellow fever vaccine. The material sequenced was CD4+ T cells sorted from PBMCs, taken on the day of the yellow fever booster vaccination. CDR3 nucleotide sequence: TGTGCCAGCAGCGCCCGGGACAGGGGAGACTCACCCCTCCACTTT. Its translation: CASSARDRGDSPLHF.